This T cell receptor (beta chain) originates from a study of long-term antiretroviral therapy in people with HIV (dated by TCRdb to between 2022 and 2023). For the wider study: The earliest samples were collected approximately a decade before the 2015 WHO recommendation for immediate ART, a period when ART was typically delayed until CD4 counts fell. A total of 192 cryopreserved PBMC samples were contributed to the cohort by 30 adults with confirmed HIV infection, with samples collected serially over a mean of roughly six years (range 1-12). A retrospective serial study tested whether changes in peripheral blood TRB repertoire composition and diversity were associated with ART initiation and durable HIV suppression. Among the roughly 30 participants with HIV, eleven to twelve were female. No cross-contamination during QIAcube processing turned up in test extractions that ran a monoclonal T-cell line alongside some 34 polyclonal samples. Broad study findings and their caveats: Samples dated from 2004 to 2017, and the ART regimens used may be less effective than current ones. Because cell numbers in pre-ART samples were limited, unsorted PBMC were profiled instead of sorted CD4+ and CD8+ T cells. Starting ART was linked to a significant rise in TRB diversity, yet even with long-term ART the diversity remained significantly lower than in transplant donor controls. The repertoire was dominated across all time points by expanded TRB clones identified before ART initiation, although this dominance was seen to fluctuate and to decrease in many PLHIV after ART. Narrower CDR3 length ranges were observed in HIV repertoires than in controls, and an antigen-experienced repertoire with only a slight naive shift after ART was suggested by the network structure. No data were available on ART adherence, viral resistance or therapy changes, limiting inferences about post-ART repertoire changes. Limited PBMC availability meant only the TCR beta chain was sequenced, without alpha chain pairing.

The immunoSEQ hsTCRB v3.0 assay was used at survey level resolution for TRB variable region sequencing. TRB sequencing targeted a depth of about 40,000-55,000 T-cell genomes per sample. An Illumina MiSeq with a v3 150-cycle kit was used to sequence the pooled TRB libraries. Processing in the source paper ran as follows. Analysis of repertoires was carried out in R inside a reproducible Nextflow workflow spanning QC, data transformation and analysis. LymphoSeq2, an R package for exploring AIRR-Seq data, was used to implement the custom analyses. Four samples that produced fewer than 5000 total TRB sequences were removed, so about 200 HIV repertoires were analyzed. Of the roughly 180 retained HIV repertoires, almost 60 were collected before and roughly 130 after ART initiation. Repertoires were downsampled to 5000 TRB nucleotide sequences, with summary statistics averaged over 100 downsampling iterations. The analysis kept only TRB sequences whose CDR3 regions were at least seven amino acids long. A Shannon entropy-derived clonality score and the Gini coefficient were used to measure diversity. Repertoire networks linked the top 5000 CDR3 amino acid sequences whenever two sequences differed by an edit distance of one. Antigen specificity groups and MHC restriction were predicted for TRB CDR3 amino acid sequences with GLIPH2. CDR3 amino acid sequences were matched against VDJdb and McPAS-TCR to flag known CMV, EBV, HIV or tissue antigen associations. Pre-ART, post-ART and control groups were compared with Wilcoxon signed-rank tests and Holm-Bonferroni correction. Here the immuneACCESS table is served through TCRdb, limited to in-frame sequences with V and J called. Missing clones are a known gap in these copies; in checked studies unresolved V genes cover under half, and the rest lacks a known reason. Clonal size and the V and J genes are those of that table, whereas D and trimming came from the DNA. This sample is represented by 25,000 to 30,000 clones; roughly nine tenths of them were singletons. The ten largest clones represent under 5.5% of the sample.

To be included, a participant needed at least one PBMC sample from before ART initiation plus at least two post-ART samples. All participants with HIV were treated in the United States of America. Before DNA extraction, cryopreserved samples of roughly 0.95-10 million PBMC were thawed and washed. At the time of the earliest PBMC sample for each participant with HIV, ages ranged from about 23 to 60 years. PBMC samples from each participant spanned 1-4 timepoints before ART initiation and 2-8 timepoints after ART initiation, with a median of 7 samples. Serial HIV viral load, CD4+ T-cell count, ART history and demographic data were obtained for every participant. Genomic DNA was extracted from unsorted PBMC with a Qiagen kit on a QIAcube, processed in batches of 12 samples. CDR1 and CDR2 were assigned from the germline V gene (reference sequence) as MNHEY and SMNVEV. The V and J ends are trimmed by 5 bases and 1 base, leaving 9 bases between them. The CDR3 contains 13 residues, cysteine and phenylalanine counted. Here the CDR3 DNA is all that survives: 39 bases in frame from base 1.

Remarks on this clone: Its antigen is not yet known. No qualities accompany the bases; no much larger clone lies one base away.

The clonotype comes from a man aged 40-50 years with HIV. This specimen was unsorted PBMCs, taken 2.7 years after starting antiretroviral therapy. The sequence links TRBV27 to TRBJ2-7; the D gene is perhaps TRBD2, from 5 matching bases. DNA sequence: TGTGCCAGCAGTAACGGGGAATCCTACGAGCAGTACTTC. Its product reads: CASSNGESYEQYF.